This passage covers 2 T cell receptor beta chains from one sample sequenced in a study of cytomegalovirus exposure and HLA in healthy donors. The repertoire was sequenced with immunoSEQ multiplex PCR; TCRdb's copy has only in-frame clones and lacks some. The table lists roughly 120,000 clones, more than 75% of them singletons. Input material: PBMCs. These TCRs come from a woman younger than 30 in good health and CMV-seropositive.

V is TRBV4-3 and J is TRBJ2-1; no reliable D call. V gave up 2 bases and J gave up 7 bases, with 9 bases separating them. Germline CDR1 LGHNA, CDR2 YSLEER. The CDR3 covers 13 residues. CDR3 residues: CASSQSGMNEQFF. DNA of the CDR3: TGCGCCAGCAGCCAATCAGGTATGAATGAGCAGTTCTTC.

The genes are TRBV7-2 and TRBJ1-5; 8 bases agree with TRBD1. Germline V gene data show CDR1 as SGHTA and CDR2 as FQGNSA. The J segment lost 4 bases and the V segment lost 5 bases, leaving 7 bases of the junction unmatched. The CDR3 runs to 15 residues. In DNA form, the CDR3 reads TGTGCCAGCAGCGTCACACAGGGGGGGAATCAGCCCCAGCATTTT. Protein: CASSVTQGGNQPQHF.